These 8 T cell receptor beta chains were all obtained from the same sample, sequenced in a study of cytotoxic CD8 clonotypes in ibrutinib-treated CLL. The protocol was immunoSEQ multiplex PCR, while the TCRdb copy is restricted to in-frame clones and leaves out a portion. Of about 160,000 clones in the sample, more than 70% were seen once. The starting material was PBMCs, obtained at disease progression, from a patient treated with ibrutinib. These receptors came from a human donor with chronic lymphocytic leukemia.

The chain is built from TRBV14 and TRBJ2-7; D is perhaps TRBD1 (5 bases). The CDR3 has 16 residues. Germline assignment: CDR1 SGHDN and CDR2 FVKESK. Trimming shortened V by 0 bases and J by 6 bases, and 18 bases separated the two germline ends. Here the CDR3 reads CASSQDPWGRAGEQYF. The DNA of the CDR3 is TGTGCCAGCAGCCAAGACCCTTGGGGCAGGGCCGGCGAGCAGTACTTC.

CDR3: CASSEALGETQYF. The CDR3 DNA reads TGTGCCAGCAGTGAAGCCCTGGGGGAGACCCAGTACTTC. The genes are TRBV6-1 and TRBJ2-5; the D is unclear. V was clipped by 0 bases and J by 5 bases, with 7 bases between them. CDR1 is MNHNS, CDR2 SASEGT, per germline. The CDR3 contains 13 residues.

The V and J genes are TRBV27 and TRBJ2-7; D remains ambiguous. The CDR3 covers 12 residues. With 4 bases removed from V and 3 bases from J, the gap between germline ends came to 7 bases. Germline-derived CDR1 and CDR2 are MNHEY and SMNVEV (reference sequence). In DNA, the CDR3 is TGTGCCAGCAGTTCGAGTATCTACGAGCAGTACTTC. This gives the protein CASSSSIYEQYF.

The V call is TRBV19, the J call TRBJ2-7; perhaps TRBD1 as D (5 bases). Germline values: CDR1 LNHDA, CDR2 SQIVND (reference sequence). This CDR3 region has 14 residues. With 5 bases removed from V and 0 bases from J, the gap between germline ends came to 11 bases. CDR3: CASSARQSSYEQYF. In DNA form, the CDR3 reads TGTGCCAGTAGTGCGAGACAGAGCTCCTACGAGCAGTACTTC.

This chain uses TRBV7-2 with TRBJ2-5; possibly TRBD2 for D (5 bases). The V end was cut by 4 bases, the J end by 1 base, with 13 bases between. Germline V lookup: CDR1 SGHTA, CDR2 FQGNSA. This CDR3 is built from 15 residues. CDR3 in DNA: TGTGCCAGCAGCTACAGAGCGGCGGCCCAAGAGACCCAGTACTTC. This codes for CASSYRAAAQETQYF.

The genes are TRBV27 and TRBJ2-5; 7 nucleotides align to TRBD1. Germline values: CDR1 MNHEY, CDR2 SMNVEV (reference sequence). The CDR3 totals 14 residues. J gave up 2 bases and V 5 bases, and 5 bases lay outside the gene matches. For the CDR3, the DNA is TGTGCCAGCAGTGCCTACAGGGGTCAAGAGACCCAGTACTTC. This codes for CASSAYRGQETQYF.

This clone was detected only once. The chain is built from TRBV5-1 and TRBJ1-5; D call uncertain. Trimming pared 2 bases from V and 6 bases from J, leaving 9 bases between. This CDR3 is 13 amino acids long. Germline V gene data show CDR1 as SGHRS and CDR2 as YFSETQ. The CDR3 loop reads CASSFSGSQPQHF. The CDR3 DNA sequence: TGCGCCAGCAGCTTTTCAGGAAGTCAGCCCCAGCATTTT.

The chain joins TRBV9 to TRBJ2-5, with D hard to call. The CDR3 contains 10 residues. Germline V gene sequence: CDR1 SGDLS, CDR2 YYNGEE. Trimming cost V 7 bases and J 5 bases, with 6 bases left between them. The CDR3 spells CASHSETQYF. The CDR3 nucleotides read TGTGCCAGCCATTCGGAGACCCAGTACTTC.